Listed here are 23 T cell receptor beta chains from one sample, sequenced in a study of T cell repertoires in cytomegalovirus infection. MiXCR, run by TCRdb on the reads, gives a single entry per CDR3 protein. The repertoire holds around 710,000 distinct CDR3 sequences, with almost 30% as singletons. Their specific antigens are unknown. This specimen consisted of cultured CD8+ T cells from PBMCs, obtained from culture after CMV antigen stimulation. These TCRs come from a human donor in good health (CMV status not recorded). Some clones in this sample may be carry-over from other donors' samples.

This clonotype was counted between two and nine times. The chain carries TRBV7-9 and TRBJ1-2; 9 positions agree with TRBD1. J lost 8 bases, V lost 5 bases, and 9 bases had no gene match. The CDR3 contains 14 residues. Germline assignment: CDR1 SEHNR and CDR2 FQNEAQ (reference sequence). The CDR3 spells CASSLIQGARGYTF. The DNA of the CDR3 is TGTGCCAGCAGCCTTATACAGGGGGCACGAGGCTACACCTTC.

The chain couples TRBV6-1 to TRBJ2-2, with D possibly TRBD1 on 5 matching bases. V shed 8 bases and J shed 3 bases, with 13 bases lying between them. This CDR3 has 14 amino acids. In germline, CDR1 is MNHNS, CDR2 SASEGT. CDR3: CASGADGYTGELFF. The CDR3 DNA sequence: TGTGCCAGCGGGGCTGACGGATACACCGGGGAGCTGTTTTTT.

This chain connects TRBV5-6 to TRBJ1-5, with TRBD1 matching over 8 bases. CDR3 length: 15 residues. V was clipped by 0 bases and J by 7 bases; unmatched bases: 6. The germline V gene has CDR1 SGHDT and CDR2 YYEEEE. The CDR3 protein is CASSLGTGFMQPQHF. The CDR3 bases are TGTGCCAGCAGCTTGGGGACAGGGTTTATGCAGCCCCAGCATTTT.

The chain links TRBV7-2 to TRBJ1-3; the D is unclear. V was cut by 2 bases and J by 0 bases, with 11 bases left in between. From germline, CDR1 is SGHTA and CDR2 FQGNSA. The CDR3 has 16 amino acids. CDR3 DNA sequence: TGTGCCAGCAGCTTATATCCCCTGGGCTCTGGAAACACCATATATTTT. This gives the protein CASSLYPLGSGNTIYF.

This clonotype has at least ten counts. The chain couples TRBV7-9 to TRBJ1-1; TRBD1 matches at 9 bases. Trimming cost V 6 bases and J 1 base; bases outside gene matches: 9. CDR1 and CDR2 (germline): SEHNR, FQNEAQ (reference sequence). The CDR3 spans 16 residues. This CDR3 reads CASRLGTGQSNTEAFF. CDR3 sequence (DNA): TGTGCCAGCAGACTAGGGACAGGGCAGTCGAACACTGAAGCTTTCTTT.

This clonotype was seen at least ten times. The rearrangement links TRBV7-2 to TRBJ1-5; D is undetermined. V lost 0 bases, J lost 9 bases, and 12 bases lay in between. Germline V gene lookup returns CDR1 SGHTA and CDR2 FQGNSA. The CDR3 is 14 residues long. The CDR3 loop is CASSLAHSRRPQHF. Here the CDR3 DNA reads TGTGCCAGCAGCTTAGCACACAGCCGCCGGCCCCAGCATTTT.

This clonotype has only a few counts. V and J are TRBV11-2 and TRBJ2-3, with 8 bases aligning to TRBD1. The CDR3 extends over 15 amino acids. Trimming at V came to 6 bases and at J to 1 base, leaving 6 bases not matched to a gene. The germline V gene encodes CDR1 SGHAT and CDR2 FQNNGV. The CDR3 bases are TGTGCCAGCAGAAATACGGGACAGGGCACAGATACGCAGTATTTT. It specifies CASRNTGQGTDTQYF.

This clonotype was picked up a small number of times. This sequence joins TRBV2 and TRBJ1-5; perhaps TRBD1 as D (5 bases). Germline V gene data show CDR1 as SNHLY and CDR2 as FYNNEI. With 10 bases removed from V and 6 bases from J, the gap between germline ends came to 7 bases. The CDR3 is 10 amino acids. This CDR3 is CATGGQPQHF. In nucleotides, the CDR3 is TGTGCCACCGGGGGTCAGCCCCAGCATTTT.

V usage is TRBV7-8 and J usage is TRBJ2-7, with D tentatively TRBD2 (6 bases). CDR1 is SGHVS and CDR2 is FQNEAQ in the germline V gene. The CDR3 runs 14 residues. Trimming left V 5 bases short and J 5 bases short, with 16 bases between. CDR3 in DNA: TGTGCCAGCAGCAAAGGACTAACTAAGGACGAGCAGTACTTC. It specifies CASSKGLTKDEQYF.

This CDR3 reads CASSFTGSTTNYGYTF. CDR3 DNA sequence: TGTGCCAGCAGCTTTACGGGATCTACAACTAACTATGGCTACACCTTC. This sequence joins TRBV7-9 and TRBJ1-2; D is undetermined. The length of the CDR3 is 16 residues. With 3 bases removed from V and 0 bases from J, the gap between germline ends came to 14 bases. Germline loops: CDR1 SEHNR, CDR2 FQNEAQ (reference sequence).

This clonotype occurred a few times. The V call is TRBV6-5, the J call TRBJ1-1, with D unclear. The V end lost 2 bases, the J end lost 7 bases, and 11 bases lay between the germline ends. In germline, CDR1 is MNHEY, CDR2 SVGAGI. The CDR3 covers 13 residues. DNA for the CDR3: TGTGCCAGCAGTTACGGCCCGGACGTTGAAGCTTTCTTT. Its translation is CASSYGPDVEAFF.

This clonotype occurred many times. The chain carries TRBV4-1 and TRBJ1-4; the D gene is possibly TRBD1 (5 bases). Trimming shortened V by 3 bases and J by 6 bases, and 23 bases separated the two germline ends. The germline gives CDR1 MGHRA, CDR2 YSYEKL. The CDR3 runs 18 residues. CDR3: CASSHNQRFRDPDEKLFF. CDR3 DNA sequence: TGCGCCAGCAGCCACAACCAGCGTTTCAGGGACCCAGATGAAAAACTGTTTTTT.

This clonotype was counted between two and nine times. The V call is TRBV4-3, the J call TRBJ1-3; tentatively, D is TRBD1 (5 bases). V was pared by 0 bases and J by 1 base, with 13 bases between. The CDR3 length is 17 residues. Looked up from germline, CDR1 is LGHNA and CDR2 is YSLEER. CDR3 in amino acids: CASSQDLIQGSGNTIYF. CDR3 coding DNA: TGCGCCAGCAGCCAAGATTTGATTCAGGGATCTGGAAACACCATATATTTT.

This clonotype was detected only a few times. The chain is built from TRBV6-1 and TRBJ1-5; possible D gene TRBD1, 6 bases. The CDR3 covers 17 residues. V lost 1 base and J 7 bases, leaving 20 bases between the germline ends. Germline V lookup: CDR1 MNHNS, CDR2 SASEGT. The CDR3 bases are TGTGCCAGCAGTGAAGGCCGGGCAGGGGTGTATGGGCAGCCCCAGCATTTT. Amino acid sequence: CASSEGRAGVYGQPQHF.

The gene calls are TRBV7-2 and TRBJ1-3; D call uncertain. The ends were cut back, 7 bases at V and 8 bases at J, with 9 bases in the middle. This CDR3 contains 11 residues. Germline loops: CDR1 SGHTA, CDR2 FQGNSA. CDR3 amino acids: CASTLGDTIYF. CDR3 coding DNA: TGTGCCAGCACTCTGGGAGACACCATATATTTT.

This clonotype has only a few counts. The V and J genes are TRBV24-1 and TRBJ2-1; D call uncertain. V gave up 7 bases and J gave up 9 bases, with 15 bases separating them. The CDR3 is 13 amino acids. CDR1 and CDR2 (germline): KGHDR, SFDVKD. The DNA of the CDR3 is TGTGCCACCAGCCTGGGAACGGGCAGTGAGCAGTTCTTC. Translation: CATSLGTGSEQFF.

There are a few counts of this clonotype. The chain recombines TRBV7-8 with TRBJ1-6, with D unresolved. Germline CDR1 reads SGHVS; CDR2 reads FQNEAQ. Trimming removed 1 base at V and 7 bases at J, with 5 bases between. This CDR3 comprises 13 residues. Here the CDR3 DNA reads TGTGCCAGCAGCTTAGTTTACAATTCACCCCTCCACTTT. Protein: CASSLVYNSPLHF.

This clonotype turned up a few times. The rearrangement joins TRBV7-8 to TRBJ2-4, with D maybe TRBD2 (6 bases). Germline V gene sequence: CDR1 SGHVS, CDR2 FQNEAQ. Deletions cut 1 base from V and 8 bases from J, with 12 bases between. The CDR3 extends over 14 amino acids. The CDR3 is CASSLGGPGDIQYF. CDR3 bases: TGTGCCAGCAGCTTAGGAGGACCGGGAGACATTCAGTACTTC.

This clonotype showed up many times. J is TRBJ2-2 and V is TRBV7-8; D is ambiguous. The CDR3 sequence is 13 residues long. Germline loops: CDR1 SGHVS, CDR2 FQNEAQ. Trimming removed 1 base from V and 7 bases from J, with 7 bases in between. The chain's CDR3 is CASSLEHHGELFF. The CDR3 DNA is TGTGCCAGCAGCTTAGAACACCACGGGGAGCTGTTTTTT.

The chain is built from TRBV12-5 and TRBJ2-5; D not certain. The V and J ends lost 1 base and 5 bases respectively, with 14 bases between them. Germline values: CDR1 LGHNT, CDR2 FRNRAP. This CDR3 has 15 amino acids. The CDR3 sequence: CASGLAGRNSETQYF. The DNA of the CDR3 is TGTGCTAGTGGTTTGGCCGGACGTAATTCGGAGACCCAGTACTTC.

This clonotype was detected a few times. The rearrangement uses TRBV6-5 and TRBJ1-2; D is ambiguous. V shed 4 bases and J shed 4 bases, with 16 bases lying between them. Germline CDR1 MNHEY, CDR2 SVGAGI. The CDR3 is made up of 15 amino acids. The CDR3: CASSSAKGIGYGYTF. The CDR3 DNA follows: TGTGCCAGCAGTTCCGCAAAAGGGATTGGCTATGGCTACACCTTC.

This clonotype has more than one count but fewer than ten. V is TRBV6-5 and J is TRBJ2-1, with 9 positions matching TRBD1. The germline gives CDR1 MNHEY, CDR2 SVGAGI. The CDR3 is made up of 17 amino acids. V dropped 2 bases and J dropped 6; count of bases not matched to a gene: 11. CDR3 bases: TGTGCCAGCAGTTACATCGGGCTGGGACAGGGCCCCAATGAGCAGTTCTTC. Translating it yields CASSYIGLGQGPNEQFF.

The V call is TRBV6-1, the J call TRBJ2-7; TRBD2 is a possible D gene (5 bases). Germline V CDR1 and CDR2: MNHNS, SASEGT. V dropped 5 bases and J dropped 3 bases, with 17 bases sitting between them. This CDR3 region has 15 residues. CDR3 sequence reads: CASSFRSGSNYEQYF. For the CDR3, the DNA is TGTGCCAGCAGTTTTAGATCGGGGTCTAACTACGAGCAGTACTTC.